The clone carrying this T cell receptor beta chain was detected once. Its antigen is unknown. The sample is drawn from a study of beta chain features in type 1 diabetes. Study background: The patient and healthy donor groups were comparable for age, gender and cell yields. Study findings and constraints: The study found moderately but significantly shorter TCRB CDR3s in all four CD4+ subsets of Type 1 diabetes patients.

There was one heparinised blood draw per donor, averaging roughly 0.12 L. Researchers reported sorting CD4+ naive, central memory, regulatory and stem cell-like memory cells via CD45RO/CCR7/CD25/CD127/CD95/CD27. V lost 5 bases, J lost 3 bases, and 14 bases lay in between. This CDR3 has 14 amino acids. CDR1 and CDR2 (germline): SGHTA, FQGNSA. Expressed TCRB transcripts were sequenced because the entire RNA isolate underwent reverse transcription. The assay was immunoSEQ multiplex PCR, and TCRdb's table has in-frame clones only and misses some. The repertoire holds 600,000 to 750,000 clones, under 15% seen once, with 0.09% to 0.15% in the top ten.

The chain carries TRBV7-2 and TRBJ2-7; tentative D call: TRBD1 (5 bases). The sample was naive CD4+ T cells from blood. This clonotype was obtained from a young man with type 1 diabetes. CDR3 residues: CASSMDTTNYEQYF. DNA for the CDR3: TGTGCCAGCAGCATGGACACTACCAACTACGAGCAGTACTTC.